This TCR beta chain was observed in a study of cytomegalovirus exposure and HLA in healthy donors. Study findings and constraints: Through in vitro validation, a few CMV-associated chains were shown to be specific for CMV antigens.

Regarding this clone: Its antigen is not identified.

Assay used: immunoSEQ multiplex PCR; TCRdb lists only in-frame clones, some missing. The sample lists 300,000 to 400,000 clones; 88% were seen once. The CDR3 is 19 amino acids. The V call is TRBV21-1, the J call TRBJ1-6. TRBV21-1 is a listed pseudogene. This TCR was recovered from a man aged 25-45 years in good health and CMV-seronegative. The sequencing sample was made of PBMCs. In DNA, the CDR3 is TGTGCCAGCAGCAAAGACCTCTCCGGGGCCACCAGCCGCGGAGGGCCCCTCCACTTT. It yields the protein CASSKDLSGATSRGGPLHF.